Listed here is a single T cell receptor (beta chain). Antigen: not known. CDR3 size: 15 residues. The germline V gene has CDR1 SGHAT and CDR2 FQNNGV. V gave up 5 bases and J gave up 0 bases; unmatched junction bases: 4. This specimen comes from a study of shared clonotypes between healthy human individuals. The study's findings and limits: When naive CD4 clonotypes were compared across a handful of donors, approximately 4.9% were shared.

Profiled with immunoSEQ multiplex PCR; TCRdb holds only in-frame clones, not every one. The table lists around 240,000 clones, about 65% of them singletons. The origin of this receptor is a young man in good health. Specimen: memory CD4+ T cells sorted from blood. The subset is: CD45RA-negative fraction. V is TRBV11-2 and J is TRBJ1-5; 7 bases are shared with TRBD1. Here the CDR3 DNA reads TGTGCCAGCAGCCGGGACAGCCTTAGCAATCAGCCCCAGCATTTT. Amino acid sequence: CASSRDSLSNQPQHF.